This is a list of T cell receptor beta chains from one sample in a study of monozygotic twins with inflammatory bowel disease. TCRdb reprocessed the 5' RACE reads and reports one entry per CDR3 protein, with no DNA. Its listing shows 90,000 to 110,000 distinct CDR3 sequences. The sample taken for sequencing was blood. The receptor set was obtained from a human donor with ulcerative colitis or Crohn's disease, or a healthy co-twin of an affected twin (not recorded which). CDR3s include the opening cysteine and the closing phenylalanine or tryptophan.

CDR3 protein	V gene	J gene
CASRASGANVLTF	TRBV7-3	TRBJ2-6
CASSSRAPSGGQSSYNEQFF	TRBV11-2	TRBJ2-1
CATGPGRERTDTQYF	TRBV24-1	TRBJ2-3
CASSTKQSPPHQETQYF	TRBV12-1	TRBJ2-5
CASSQDRGETQYF	TRBV4-2	TRBJ2-5
CASSQDWTGDEQYF	TRBV4-2	TRBJ2-7
CASSLERNTEAFF	TRBV11-2	TRBJ1-1
CASRISSSGQYNEQFF	TRBV5-1	TRBJ2-1
CASSLAAGDGTGELFF	TRBV7-2	TRBJ2-2
CASSLPLGTAAFNEQFF	TRBV5-1	TRBJ2-1
CASSLGLDNSPLHF	TRBV5-6	TRBJ1-6
CASSQEEFAGTQETQYF	TRBV4-2	TRBJ2-5
CASSHRTGPSDTQYF	TRBV6-1	TRBJ2-3
CASSPRRGTVSNQPQHF	TRBV12-3/TRBV12-4	TRBJ1-5
CASSLEGYGYQPQHF	TRBV5-1	TRBJ1-5
CATSRDQGVYEQYF	TRBV15	TRBJ2-7